This T cell receptor (beta chain) was observed in a study of human T cells and chemical hapten exposure. Germline V CDR1 and CDR2: MNHEY, SVGEGT. The CDR3 sequence is 15 residues long. Comments on this clonotype: The junction shows a germline mismatch at one end, possibly a read error.

The time point was: pre-sensitization, week 0. Treatment specified: therapeutic diphenylcyclopropenone sensitization with weekly scalp DPC. Authors' analysis steps: Samples had a median of about 96,000 TCRs, ranging about 20,000 to 750,000. TCRdb re-called the RACE reads with MiXCR, one entry per CDR3 protein. The V and J calls, along with clone size, are taken from TCRdb and not from the paper's own processing. The repertoire holds around 56,000 distinct CDR3 sequences, more than 9% seen once, with around 10% in the top ten. The source of this sequence is a man between 35 and 55 years old with alopecia areata. Some clones in this sample may be carry-over from other donors' samples. The sequences come from whole blood, collected in connection with sensitization to the hapten diphenylcyclopropenone (DPC). J is TRBJ2-1 and V is TRBV6-2 or TRBV6-3; a weak D match, TRBD2 (6 bases). DNA of the CDR3: TGTGCCAGCCGTTATAGCGGCCTAGCTTTCAATGAGCAGTTCTTC. Translated, it gives CASRYSGLAFNEQFF.